This record concerns one TCR beta chain sequence. TCRdb passed the RT-PCR reads through MiXCR, listing each CDR3 protein once. This repertoire shows approximately 720,000 distinct CDR3 sequences, 13% to 15% found once; its top ten account for roughly 3.9%. This clonotype was sampled from a female donor in good health, serving as a healthy control. The sample taken for sequencing was memory CD4+ T cells from blood.

CDR3 sequence: CASSLLANTDTQYF. For the CDR3, the DNA is TGTGCCAGCAGTTTGCTAGCGAACACAGATACGCAGTATTTT. The chain recombines TRBV6-6 with TRBJ2-3; tentative D call: TRBD2 (6 bases). The V and J ends lost 4 bases and 2 bases respectively, with 10 bases between them. Germline assignment: CDR1 MNHNY and CDR2 SVGAGI (reference sequence). The CDR3 loop spans 14 amino acids.